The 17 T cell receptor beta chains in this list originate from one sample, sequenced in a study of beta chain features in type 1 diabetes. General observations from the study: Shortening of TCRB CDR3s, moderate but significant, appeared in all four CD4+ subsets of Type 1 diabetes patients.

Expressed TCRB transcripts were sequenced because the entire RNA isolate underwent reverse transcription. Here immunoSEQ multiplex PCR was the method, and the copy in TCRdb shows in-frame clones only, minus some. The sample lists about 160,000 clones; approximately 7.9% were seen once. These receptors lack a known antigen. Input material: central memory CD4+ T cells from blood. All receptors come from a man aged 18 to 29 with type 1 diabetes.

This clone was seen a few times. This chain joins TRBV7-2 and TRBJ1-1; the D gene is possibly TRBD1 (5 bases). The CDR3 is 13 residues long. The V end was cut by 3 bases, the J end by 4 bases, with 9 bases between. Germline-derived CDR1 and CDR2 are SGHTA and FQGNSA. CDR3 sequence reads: CASSFYGGTEAFF. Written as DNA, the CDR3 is TGTGCCAGCAGCTTTTACGGGGGCACTGAAGCTTTCTTT.

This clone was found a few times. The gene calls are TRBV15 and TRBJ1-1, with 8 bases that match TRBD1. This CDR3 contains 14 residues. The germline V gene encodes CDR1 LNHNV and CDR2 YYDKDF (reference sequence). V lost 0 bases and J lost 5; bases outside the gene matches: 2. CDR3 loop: CATSRDNRGTEAFF. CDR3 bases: TGTGCCACCAGCAGAGATAACAGGGGGACTGAAGCTTTCTTT.

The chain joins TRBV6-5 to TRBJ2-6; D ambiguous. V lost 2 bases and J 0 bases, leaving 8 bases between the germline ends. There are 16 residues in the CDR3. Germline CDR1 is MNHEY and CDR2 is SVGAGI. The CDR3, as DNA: TGTGCCAGCAGTTACGGGCCGGCCTCTGGGGCCAACGTCCTGACTTTC. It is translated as CASSYGPASGANVLTF.

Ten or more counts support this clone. The CDR3 sequence is CASSQPPTETQYF. CDR3 DNA sequence: TGTGCCAGCAGCCAACCCCCTACGGAGACCCAGTACTTC. The V gene is TRBV7-9, the J gene TRBJ2-5; D is uncertain. The CDR3 contains 13 residues. Germline-derived CDR1 and CDR2 are SEHNR and FQNEAQ (reference sequence). V was trimmed by 5 bases and J by 5 bases, leaving 12 bases between them.

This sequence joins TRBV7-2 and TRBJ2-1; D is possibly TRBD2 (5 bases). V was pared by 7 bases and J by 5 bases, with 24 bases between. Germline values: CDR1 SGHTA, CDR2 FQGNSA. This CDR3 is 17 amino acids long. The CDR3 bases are TGTGCCAGCACTATAATAGGTGGCCGCCGGGGTAACAATGAGCAGTTCTTC. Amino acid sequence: CASTIIGGRRGNNEQFF.

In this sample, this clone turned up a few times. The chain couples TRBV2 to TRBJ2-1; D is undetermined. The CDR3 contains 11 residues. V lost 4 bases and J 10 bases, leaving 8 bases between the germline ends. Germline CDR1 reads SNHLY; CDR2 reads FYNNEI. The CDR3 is CASSVRREQFF. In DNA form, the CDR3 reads TGTGCCAGCAGTGTGCGGCGGGAGCAGTTCTTC.

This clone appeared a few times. CDR3 sequence (DNA): TGTGCCTCGGCTCCGCGGACCGGGGCTGGGGCCAACGTCCTGACTTTC. Its protein product is CASAPRTGAGANVLTF. The chain recombines TRBV7-6 with TRBJ2-6, with a possible D match to TRBD2 (5 bases). The CDR3 is made up of 16 amino acids. The V and J ends lost 11 bases and 2 bases respectively, with 19 bases between them. Germline-derived CDR1 and CDR2 are SGHVS and FNYEAQ.

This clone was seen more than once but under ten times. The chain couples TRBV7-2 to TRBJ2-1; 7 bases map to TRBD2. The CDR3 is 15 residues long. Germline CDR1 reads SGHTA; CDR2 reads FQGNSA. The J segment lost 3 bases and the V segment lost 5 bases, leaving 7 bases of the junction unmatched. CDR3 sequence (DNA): TGTGCCAGCAGCAGGATAGCGGGCGGCTACAATGAGCAGTTCTTC. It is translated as CASSRIAGGYNEQFF.

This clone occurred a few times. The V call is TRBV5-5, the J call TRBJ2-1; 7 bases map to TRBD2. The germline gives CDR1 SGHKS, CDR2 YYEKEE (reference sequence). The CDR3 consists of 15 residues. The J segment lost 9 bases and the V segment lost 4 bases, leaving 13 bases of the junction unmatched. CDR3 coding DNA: TGTGCCAGCAGCGGGACCTTGGGACCGGGAGGTGAGCAGTTCTTC. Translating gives CASSGTLGPGGEQFF.

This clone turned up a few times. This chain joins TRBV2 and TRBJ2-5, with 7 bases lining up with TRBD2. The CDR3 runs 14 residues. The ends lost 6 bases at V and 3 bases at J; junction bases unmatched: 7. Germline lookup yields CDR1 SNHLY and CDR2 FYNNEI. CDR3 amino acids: CASSGAAGEETQYF. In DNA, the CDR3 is TGTGCCAGCAGCGGAGCGGCGGGAGAAGAGACCCAGTACTTC. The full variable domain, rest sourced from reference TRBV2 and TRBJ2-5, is EPEVTQTPSHQVTQMGQEVILRCVPISNHLYFYWYRQILGQKVEFLVSFYNNEISEKSEIFDDQFSVERPDGSNFTLKIRSTKLEDSAMYFCASSGAAGEETQYFGPGTRLLVL.

The DNA of the CDR3 is TGTGCCTGGAGTGTACAAGGGAGGATGCAGTTCTTC. It specifies CAWSVQGRMQFF. The V call is TRBV30, the J call TRBJ2-1, with D perhaps matching TRBD2 (6 bases). The V gene's germline CDR1 is GTSNPN and CDR2 SVGIG (reference sequence). Trimming removed 0 bases at V and 12 bases at J, with 12 bases between. The CDR3 runs 12 residues.

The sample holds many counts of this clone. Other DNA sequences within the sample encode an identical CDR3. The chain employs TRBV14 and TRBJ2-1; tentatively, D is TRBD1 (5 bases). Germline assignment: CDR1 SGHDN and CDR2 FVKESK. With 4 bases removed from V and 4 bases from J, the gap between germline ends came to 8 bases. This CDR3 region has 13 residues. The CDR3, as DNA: TGTGCCAGCAGCCCAGGGAATTACAATGAGCAGTTCTTC. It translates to CASSPGNYNEQFF.

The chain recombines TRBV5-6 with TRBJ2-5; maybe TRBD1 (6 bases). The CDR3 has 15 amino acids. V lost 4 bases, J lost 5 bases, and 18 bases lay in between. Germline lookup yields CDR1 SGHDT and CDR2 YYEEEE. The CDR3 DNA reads TGTGCCAGCAGCCCAATCCCGCATCAGGGGGAGACCCAGTACTTC. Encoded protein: CASSPIPHQGETQYF.

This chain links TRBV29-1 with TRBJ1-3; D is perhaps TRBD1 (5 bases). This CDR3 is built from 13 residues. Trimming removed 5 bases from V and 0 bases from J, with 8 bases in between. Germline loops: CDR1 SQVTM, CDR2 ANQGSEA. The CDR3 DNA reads TGCAGCGTTCTCGGACACTCTGGAAACACCATATATTTT. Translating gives CSVLGHSGNTIYF.

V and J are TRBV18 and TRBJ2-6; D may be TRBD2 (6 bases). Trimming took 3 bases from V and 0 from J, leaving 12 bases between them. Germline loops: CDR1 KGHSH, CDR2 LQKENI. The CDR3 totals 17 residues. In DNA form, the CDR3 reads TGTGCCAGCTCACCGGGGACTTTCCACTCTGGGGCCAACGTCCTGACTTTC. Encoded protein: CASSPGTFHSGANVLTF.

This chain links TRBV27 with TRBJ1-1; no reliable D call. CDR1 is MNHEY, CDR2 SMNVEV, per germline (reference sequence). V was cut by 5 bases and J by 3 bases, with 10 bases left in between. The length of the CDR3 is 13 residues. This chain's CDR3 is CASSPIEHTEAFF. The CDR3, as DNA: TGTGCCAGCAGTCCCATAGAGCACACTGAAGCTTTCTTT.

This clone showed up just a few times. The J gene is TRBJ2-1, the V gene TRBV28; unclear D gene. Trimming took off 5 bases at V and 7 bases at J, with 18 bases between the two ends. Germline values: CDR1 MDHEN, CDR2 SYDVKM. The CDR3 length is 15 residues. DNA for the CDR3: TGTGCCAGCAGTAACCGCCTAGGCCGCCTAAATGAGCAGTTCTTC. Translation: CASSNRLGRLNEQFF.